The present T cell receptor beta chain was sequenced within a study of blood T cell repertoires in COVID-19. Study at large: Italy, Spain and the United States were the sources of the convalescent and acute COVID-19 samples. Nucleic acid was either cDNA or gDNA, and it came from T cells, B-cell-depleted T cells, or PBMCs.

In the source study's methods: Quantification of nucleated cells was approximated via reference gene primer amplification. The assay was immunoSEQ multiplex PCR, and TCRdb's table has in-frame clones only and misses some. D and trimming were read from the DNA, whereas the V and J calls and clone size are those reported in that table. The table includes about 220,000 clones, 80% detected once. The TCR comes from a human donor in a cohort sampled during active COVID-19. The material sequenced was peripheral blood.

The CDR3 DNA reads as TGTGCCAGCCAAGCCCCGGGGGGAGGCACTGAAGCTTTCTTT. Translated, it gives CASQAPGGGTEAFF. The chain links TRBV28 to TRBJ1-1; D perhaps matches TRBD1 (5 bases). Germline CDR1 is MDHEN and CDR2 is SYDVKM. Trimming cost V 8 bases and J 4 bases, with 17 bases left between them. The length of the CDR3 is 14 residues.